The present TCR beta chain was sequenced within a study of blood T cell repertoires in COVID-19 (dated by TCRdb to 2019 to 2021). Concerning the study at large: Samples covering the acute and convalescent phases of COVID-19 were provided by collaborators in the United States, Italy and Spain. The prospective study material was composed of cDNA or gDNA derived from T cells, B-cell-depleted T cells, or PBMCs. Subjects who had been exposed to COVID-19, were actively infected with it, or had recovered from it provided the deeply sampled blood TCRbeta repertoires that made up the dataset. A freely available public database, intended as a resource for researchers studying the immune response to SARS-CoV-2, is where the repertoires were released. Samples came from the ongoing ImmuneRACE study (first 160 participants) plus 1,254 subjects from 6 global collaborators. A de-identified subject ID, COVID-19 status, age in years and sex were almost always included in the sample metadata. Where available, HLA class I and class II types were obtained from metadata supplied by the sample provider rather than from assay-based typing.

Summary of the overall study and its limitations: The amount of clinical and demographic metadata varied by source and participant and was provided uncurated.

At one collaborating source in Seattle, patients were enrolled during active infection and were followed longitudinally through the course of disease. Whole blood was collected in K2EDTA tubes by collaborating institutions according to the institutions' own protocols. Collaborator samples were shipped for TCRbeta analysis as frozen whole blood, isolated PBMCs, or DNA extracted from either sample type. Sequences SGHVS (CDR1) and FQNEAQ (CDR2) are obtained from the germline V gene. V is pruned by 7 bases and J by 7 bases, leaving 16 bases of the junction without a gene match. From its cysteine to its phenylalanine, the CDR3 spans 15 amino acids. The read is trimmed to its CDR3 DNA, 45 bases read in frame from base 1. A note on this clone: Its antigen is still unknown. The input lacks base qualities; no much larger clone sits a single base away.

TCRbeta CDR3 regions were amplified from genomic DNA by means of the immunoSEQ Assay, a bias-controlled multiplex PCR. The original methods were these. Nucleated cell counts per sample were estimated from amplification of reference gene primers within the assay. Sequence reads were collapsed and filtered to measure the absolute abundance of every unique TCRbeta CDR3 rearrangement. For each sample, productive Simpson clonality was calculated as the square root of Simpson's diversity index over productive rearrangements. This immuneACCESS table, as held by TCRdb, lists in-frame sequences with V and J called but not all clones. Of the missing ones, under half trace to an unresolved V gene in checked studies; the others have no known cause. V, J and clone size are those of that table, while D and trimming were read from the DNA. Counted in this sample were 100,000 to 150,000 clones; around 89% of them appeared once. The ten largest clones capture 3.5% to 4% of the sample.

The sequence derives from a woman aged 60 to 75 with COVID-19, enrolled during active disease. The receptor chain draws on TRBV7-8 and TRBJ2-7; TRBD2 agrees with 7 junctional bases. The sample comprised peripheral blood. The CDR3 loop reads CASTSRGGPPGEQYF. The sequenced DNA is TGTGCCAGCACCTCTCGCGGGGGACCACCTGGGGAGCAGTACTTC.